This TCR beta chain was profiled in a study of T cell changes during pregnancy in multiple sclerosis. Germline CDR1 is MDHEN and CDR2 is SYDVKM. The CDR3 sequence is 13 residues long. The protocol was immunoSEQ multiplex PCR, while the TCRdb copy is restricted to in-frame clones and leaves out a portion. In the table there are about 87,000 clones, around 93% of which are singletons. V and J are TRBV28 and TRBJ1-5; 8 bases match TRBD1. The input for sequencing was peripheral blood, taken in the third trimester of pregnancy. The receptor comes from a female donor in good health, enrolled as a control in a pregnancy study. As DNA, the CDR3 is TGTGCTTGCAGGGGGCCGGGCGATCAGCCCCAGCATTTT. Translation gives CACRGPGDQPQHF.